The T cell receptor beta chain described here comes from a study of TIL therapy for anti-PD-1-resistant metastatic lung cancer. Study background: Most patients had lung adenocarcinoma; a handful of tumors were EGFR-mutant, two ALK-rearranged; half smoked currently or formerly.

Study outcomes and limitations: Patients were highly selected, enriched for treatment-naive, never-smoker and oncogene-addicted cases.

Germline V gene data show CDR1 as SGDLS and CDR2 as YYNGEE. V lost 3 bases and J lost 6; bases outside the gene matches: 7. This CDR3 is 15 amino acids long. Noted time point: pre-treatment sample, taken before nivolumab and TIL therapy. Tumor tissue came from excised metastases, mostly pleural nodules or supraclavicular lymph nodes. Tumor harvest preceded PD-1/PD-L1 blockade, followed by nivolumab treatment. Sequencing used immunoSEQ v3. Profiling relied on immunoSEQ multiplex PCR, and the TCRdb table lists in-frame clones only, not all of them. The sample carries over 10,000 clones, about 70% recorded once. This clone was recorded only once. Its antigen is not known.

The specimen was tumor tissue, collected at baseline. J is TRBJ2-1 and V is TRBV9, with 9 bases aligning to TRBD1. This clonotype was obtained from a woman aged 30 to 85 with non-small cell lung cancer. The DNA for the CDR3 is TGTGCCAGCAGCGGTGGGGGACAGGGCTCCAATGAGCAGTTCTTC. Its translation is CASSGGGQGSNEQFF.